A selection of T cell receptor beta chains follows, all from one sample in a study of blood T cell repertoires in COVID-19. Profiled with immunoSEQ multiplex PCR; TCRdb holds only in-frame clones, not every one. The sample consists of over 200,000 clones, roughly 87% of them appearing once. Material: peripheral blood. The receptor set was obtained from a man aged 35 to 55 with active or convalescent COVID-19. Each CDR3 is given with its conserved first and last residue. Each record gives: J gene, D gene, V gene, clone size, CDR3 DNA, CDR3 protein. D genes are given only for firm matches. Expanded clones get a size class; other rows say once, few or many, or leave the size out.

j_gene: TRBJ2-3; d_gene: .; v_gene: TRBV9; abundance: .; CDR3nt: TGTGCCAGCAGCCGATGGGGTAGCGCGACAGATACGCAGTATTTT; CDR3aa: CASSRWGSATDTQYF
j_gene: TRBJ1-1; d_gene: .; v_gene: TRBV5-1; abundance: .; CDR3nt: TGCGCCAGCAGCACCGACATGAACACTGAAGCTTTCTTT; CDR3aa: CASSTDMNTEAFF
j_gene: TRBJ1-1; d_gene: TRBD1; v_gene: TRBV2; abundance: .; CDR3nt: TGTGCCAGCAGTGAACTACCGGGACAGGGGACACCTGAAGCTTTCTTT; CDR3aa: CASSELPGQGTPEAFF
j_gene: TRBJ2-7; d_gene: .; v_gene: TRBV4-1; abundance: .; CDR3nt: TGCGCCAGCAGGCCTGGGCTAAGGGAGTACGAGCAGTACTTC; CDR3aa: CASRPGLREYEQYF
j_gene: TRBJ1-1; d_gene: .; v_gene: TRBV5-5; abundance: .; CDR3nt: TGTGCCAGCAGTATTATGAGGGAATCCATGAACACTGAAGCTTTCTTT; CDR3aa: CASSIMRESMNTEAFF
j_gene: TRBJ2-2; d_gene: TRBD1; v_gene: TRBV7-9; abundance: .; CDR3nt: TGTGCCAGCAGCGGGGACAGGTCCGGGGAGCTGTTTTTT; CDR3aa: CASSGDRSGELFF
j_gene: TRBJ2-3; d_gene: .; v_gene: TRBV7-9; abundance: .; CDR3nt: TGTGCCAGCAGCTTATCTTCAGATACGCAGTATTTT; CDR3aa: CASSLSSDTQYF
j_gene: TRBJ1-2; d_gene: .; v_gene: TRBV6-2/TRBV6-3; abundance: .; CDR3nt: TGTGCCAGCAGTTATCCGGACAGCTTCTCTAACTATGGCTACACCTTC; CDR3aa: CASSYPDSFSNYGYTF
j_gene: TRBJ2-1; d_gene: .; v_gene: TRBV21-1; abundance: .; CDR3nt: TGTGCCAGCAGCAAAGTAACCGGGGGGTTCCTAGAGCAGTTCTTC; CDR3aa: CASSKVTGGFLEQFF
j_gene: TRBJ2-2; d_gene: .; v_gene: TRBV5-1; abundance: .; CDR3nt: TGCGCCAGCAGCTTTCGGACACTCAACACCGGGGAGCTGTTTTTT; CDR3aa: CASSFRTLNTGELFF
j_gene: TRBJ1-2; d_gene: .; v_gene: TRBV5-1; abundance: .; CDR3nt: TGCGCCAGCAGCGTCTTCGGGACAACCAACTATGGCTACACCTTC; CDR3aa: CASSVFGTTNYGYTF
j_gene: TRBJ2-7; d_gene: .; v_gene: TRBV5-6; abundance: .; CDR3nt: TGTGCCAGCAGCTTTCGCAATGGGCTCGAGCAGTACTTC; CDR3aa: CASSFRNGLEQYF
j_gene: TRBJ1-2; d_gene: TRBD1; v_gene: TRBV9; abundance: .; CDR3nt: TGTGCCAGCAGGCAACTAAGGACAGGGCAGTATGGCTACACCTTC; CDR3aa: CASRQLRTGQYGYTF
j_gene: TRBJ1-5; d_gene: .; v_gene: TRBV28; abundance: .; CDR3nt: TGTGCCAGCAGCCCCAGACGGGGGGGATATCAGCCCCAGCATTTT; CDR3aa: CASSPRRGGYQPQHF
j_gene: TRBJ2-7; d_gene: TRBD1; v_gene: TRBV15; abundance: .; CDR3nt: TGTGCCACCAGCAGAGCCGGGACAGGGATAAACGAGCAGTACTTC; CDR3aa: CATSRAGTGINEQYF
j_gene: TRBJ2-7; d_gene: TRBD1; v_gene: TRBV10-2; abundance: .; CDR3nt: TGCGCCAGCAGTGAGTCCCCGGGACAGGGGATTTACGAGCAGTACTTC; CDR3aa: CASSESPGQGIYEQYF
j_gene: TRBJ1-1; d_gene: TRBD1; v_gene: TRBV7-9; abundance: .; CDR3nt: TGTGCCAGCAGACCCCGACAGGGATTGAACACTGAAGCTTTCTTT; CDR3aa: CASRPRQGLNTEAFF
j_gene: TRBJ1-5; d_gene: TRBD1; v_gene: TRBV19; abundance: .; CDR3nt: TGTGCCAGCAACCCCCAACAGGGGTATAGCAATCAGCCCCAGCATTTT; CDR3aa: CASNPQQGYSNQPQHF
j_gene: TRBJ1-5; d_gene: .; v_gene: TRBV6-7; abundance: .; CDR3nt: TGTGCCAGCAGTTACTCGATGAGCCCAGGGGATTATCAGCCCCAGCATTTT; CDR3aa: CASSYSMSPGDYQPQHF
j_gene: TRBJ2-3; d_gene: TRBD2; v_gene: TRBV6-1; abundance: few; CDR3nt: TGTGCCAGCAGTGAAGCAGCGGGAGGGCCAGATACGCAGTATTTT; CDR3aa: CASSEAAGGPDTQYF
j_gene: TRBJ2-7; d_gene: TRBD1; v_gene: TRBV3-1/TRBV3-2; abundance: .; CDR3nt: TGTGCCAGCAGCCCCCTCCGGGACAGGGCTTACGAGCAGTACTTC; CDR3aa: CASSPLRDRAYEQYF
j_gene: TRBJ2-3; d_gene: TRBD2; v_gene: TRBV10-1; abundance: .; CDR3nt: TGCGCCAGCAGTGGTGGTAGCGGGAGTAGGAATACGCAGTATTTT; CDR3aa: CASSGGSGSRNTQYF
j_gene: TRBJ2-1; d_gene: TRBD2; v_gene: TRBV5-4; abundance: .; CDR3nt: TGTGCCAGCAGCTTGGTCGCTAGCGGAAACTACAATGAGCAGTTCTTC; CDR3aa: CASSLVASGNYNEQFF
j_gene: TRBJ1-2; d_gene: .; v_gene: TRBV2; abundance: .; CDR3nt: TGTGCCAGCAGCGAAAGACAGGCAAACCATGGCTACACCTTC; CDR3aa: CASSERQANHGYTF
j_gene: TRBJ1-2; d_gene: TRBD1; v_gene: TRBV9; abundance: .; CDR3nt: TGTGCCAGCAGCGGCTGGACAGGGCGTTATGGCTACACCTTC; CDR3aa: CASSGWTGRYGYTF
j_gene: TRBJ1-1; d_gene: .; v_gene: TRBV19; abundance: .; CDR3nt: TGTGCCAGTAGTATAGGGGGGGACCTCCAGGAGGCTTTCTTT; CDR3aa: CASSIGGDLQEAFF
j_gene: TRBJ1-3; d_gene: .; v_gene: TRBV2; abundance: .; CDR3nt: TGTGCCAGCCAGCTCGAGGCTGGAAACACCATATATTTT; CDR3aa: CASQLEAGNTIYF
j_gene: TRBJ1-2; d_gene: TRBD1; v_gene: TRBV30; abundance: .; CDR3nt: TGTGCCTGGAGTGTGCGGGACAGGGGGAAAGCTAACTATGGCTACACCTTC; CDR3aa: CAWSVRDRGKANYGYTF
j_gene: TRBJ1-2; d_gene: .; v_gene: TRBV19; abundance: .; CDR3nt: TGTGCCAGTAGTATTCTAAGAGGGAACTATGGCTACACCTTC; CDR3aa: CASSILRGNYGYTF
j_gene: TRBJ2-2; d_gene: TRBD1; v_gene: TRBV11-2; abundance: .; CDR3nt: TGTGCCAGCAGCCCCTACAGGGGGGAATCGGTGTCCGGGGAGCTGTTTTTT; CDR3aa: CASSPYRGESVSGELFF
j_gene: TRBJ1-4; d_gene: .; v_gene: TRBV2; abundance: few; CDR3nt: TGTGCCAGCAGCGGAGTCCCGGGGGGGGAACTGTTTTTT; CDR3aa: CASSGVPGGELFF
j_gene: TRBJ1-4; d_gene: .; v_gene: TRBV5-1; abundance: .; CDR3nt: TGCGCCAGCAGCTTGGCCGGGGTTGCTAATGAAAAACTGTTTTTT; CDR3aa: CASSLAGVANEKLFF
j_gene: TRBJ2-1; d_gene: TRBD1; v_gene: TRBV3-1/TRBV3-2; abundance: once; CDR3nt: TGTGCCAGCAGCCAATATATAGGGGGCCATGAGCAGTTCTTC; CDR3aa: CASSQYIGGHEQFF
j_gene: TRBJ1-1; d_gene: TRBD1; v_gene: TRBV19; abundance: .; CDR3nt: TGTGCCAGTAGTACCCTACAGGGGGCCGGGACTGAAGCTTTCTTT; CDR3aa: CASSTLQGAGTEAFF
j_gene: TRBJ2-7; d_gene: TRBD2; v_gene: TRBV6-5; abundance: .; CDR3nt: TGTGCCAGCAGGGCCCAGAGCGGGAGCTACTACGAGCAGTACTTC; CDR3aa: CASRAQSGSYYEQYF
j_gene: TRBJ2-2; d_gene: .; v_gene: TRBV19; abundance: few; CDR3nt: TGTGCCAGTAGTGTATATACAGGGTCCGGGGAGCTGTTTTTT; CDR3aa: CASSVYTGSGELFF
j_gene: TRBJ1-3; d_gene: .; v_gene: TRBV27; abundance: few; CDR3nt: TGTGCCAGCAGTTTACAGGGGAGCTCTGGAAACACCATATATTTT; CDR3aa: CASSLQGSSGNTIYF
j_gene: TRBJ2-3; d_gene: .; v_gene: TRBV13; abundance: .; CDR3nt: TGTGCCAGCAGCACAAGCCTCCGGGACACCCGCACAGATACGCAGTATTTT; CDR3aa: CASSTSLRDTRTDTQYF
j_gene: TRBJ1-2; d_gene: .; v_gene: TRBV12-2; abundance: .; CDR3nt: TGTGCAAGTCGCTTAGATCGGGGGAGGGATGGCTACACCTTC; CDR3aa: CASRLDRGRDGYTF
j_gene: TRBJ2-2; d_gene: TRBD2; v_gene: TRBV10-2; abundance: .; CDR3nt: TGCGCCAGCAGTTCCACCCTCCGACTAGCGGGGGACACCGGGGAGCTGTTTTTT; CDR3aa: CASSSTLRLAGDTGELFF
j_gene: TRBJ1-6; d_gene: .; v_gene: TRBV2; abundance: .; CDR3nt: TGTGCCAGCAGTGGTCCTCTTCTAGACAGGATAAATTCACCCCTCCACTTT; CDR3aa: CASSGPLLDRINSPLHF
j_gene: TRBJ1-2; d_gene: TRBD1; v_gene: TRBV29-1; abundance: .; CDR3nt: TGCAGCGTTGAAATGGGACAGGGCAATGGCTACACCTTC; CDR3aa: CSVEMGQGNGYTF
j_gene: TRBJ2-7; d_gene: .; v_gene: TRBV7-8; abundance: once; CDR3nt: TGTGCCAGCAGCCTACTGGTATCTTACGAGCAGTACTTC; CDR3aa: CASSLLVSYEQYF
j_gene: TRBJ2-3; d_gene: TRBD2; v_gene: TRBV5-1; abundance: .; CDR3nt: TGCGCCAGCAGCTTGGTAGCGGGGGGGCCGGGAGATACGCAGTATTTT; CDR3aa: CASSLVAGGPGDTQYF
j_gene: TRBJ1-2; d_gene: TRBD1; v_gene: TRBV30; abundance: .; CDR3nt: TGTGCCTGGACGCCTGGGACAGTCTATGGCTACACCTTC; CDR3aa: CAWTPGTVYGYTF
j_gene: TRBJ1-5; d_gene: .; v_gene: TRBV27; abundance: once; CDR3nt: TGTGCCTTTCCCCCAGGATACCAGCCCCAGCATTTT; CDR3aa: CAFPPGYQPQHF
j_gene: TRBJ1-1; d_gene: .; v_gene: TRBV29-1; abundance: .; CDR3nt: TGCAGCGTTGGGAGGAGTACTGAAGCTTTCTTT; CDR3aa: CSVGRSTEAFF
j_gene: TRBJ1-3; d_gene: TRBD1; v_gene: TRBV5-1; abundance: once; CDR3nt: TGCGCCAGCAGAGGAGACAGGGGGACATCGGCTGGAAACACCATATATTTT; CDR3aa: CASRGDRGTSAGNTIYF
j_gene: TRBJ1-5; d_gene: .; v_gene: TRBV18; abundance: once; CDR3nt: TGTGCCAGCTCACCGGGAGGGGGTCAGCCCCAGCATTTT; CDR3aa: CASSPGGGQPQHF
j_gene: TRBJ2-1; d_gene: .; v_gene: TRBV19; abundance: .; CDR3nt: TGTGCCAGTAGTATGGGCCCGGGGAATGAGCAGTTCTTC; CDR3aa: CASSMGPGNEQFF
j_gene: TRBJ1-3; d_gene: .; v_gene: TRBV6-4; abundance: once; CDR3nt: TGTGCCAGCTCATTCAACAGGGCCTCTGGAAACACCATATATTTT; CDR3aa: CASSFNRASGNTIYF
j_gene: TRBJ2-3; d_gene: TRBD2; v_gene: TRBV10-1; abundance: .; CDR3nt: TGCGCCAGCTCGCGGGAGAACACGCAGTATTTT; CDR3aa: CASSRENTQYF
j_gene: TRBJ2-2; d_gene: TRBD2; v_gene: TRBV19; abundance: .; CDR3nt: TGTGCCAGTAGCAACCACCTGGGACTAGCGGGAGGGCCTAGGACCGGGGAGCTGTTTTTT; CDR3aa: CASSNHLGLAGGPRTGELFF